Below, 8 T cell receptor beta chains from the same sample are listed, as sequenced in a study of T cell repertoires in cytomegalovirus infection. Which antigens these TCRs recognize remains unknown. From the reads, TCRdb called clonotypes with MiXCR, one entry per CDR3 protein. The sample shows roughly 310,000 distinct CDR3 sequences, just under 30% of them seen only once. Sequencing was performed on cultured PBMCs, taken from culture after CMV antigen stimulation. The receptors here all came from a human donor in good health (CMV status not recorded). Some clones in this sample may be carry-over from other donors' samples.

The gene calls are TRBV28 and TRBJ2-7; D perhaps matches TRBD2 (5 bases). The CDR3 is 13 amino acids. V lost 1 base, J lost 6 bases, and 10 bases lay in between. From germline, CDR1 is MDHEN and CDR2 SYDVKM. This CDR3 is CASSLSSWGEQYF. The CDR3 DNA reads TGTGCCAGCAGTTTATCTAGCTGGGGCGAGCAGTACTTC. The full variable domain, rest sourced from reference TRBV28 and TRBJ2-7, is DVKVTQSSRYLVKRTGEKVFLECVQDMDHENMFWYRQDPGLGLRLIYFSYDVKMKEKGDIPEGYSVSREKKERFSLILESASTNQTSMYLCASSLSSWGEQYFGPGTRLTVT.

Ten or more counts support this clonotype. The chain joins TRBV7-8 to TRBJ2-3, with 11 bases identical to TRBD1. V was clipped by 4 bases and J by 3 bases; unmatched bases: 3. This CDR3 comprises 15 residues. CDR1 and CDR2 from the germline V gene are SGHVS and FQNEAQ. The CDR3 protein is CASSSRDRGTDTQYF. The CDR3 coding sequence is TGTGCCAGCAGCTCCCGGGACAGGGGGACAGATACGCAGTATTTT.

V is TRBV28 and J is TRBJ1-1, with D perhaps matching TRBD1 (6 bases). The V end lost 2 bases, the J end lost 2 bases, and 12 bases lay between the germline ends. Germline lookup yields CDR1 MDHEN and CDR2 SYDVKM. The CDR3 is made up of 15 amino acids. CDR3 loop: CASSLRAGANTEAFF. As DNA, the CDR3 is TGTGCCAGCAGTTTAAGGGCAGGGGCAAACACTGAAGCTTTCTTT.

This clonotype has a handful of counts. V is TRBV27 and J is TRBJ2-2; D ambiguous. Trimming left V 5 bases short and J 5 bases short, with 15 bases between. This CDR3 is 15 amino acids long. Germline values: CDR1 MNHEY, CDR2 SMNVEV (reference sequence). The CDR3 loop reads CASSQPSLGTGELFF. CDR3 sequence (DNA): TGTGCCAGCAGTCAACCTTCCCTAGGGACCGGGGAGCTGTTTTTT.

The chain uses TRBV11-2 and TRBJ2-7, with 12 bases fitting TRBD1. The junction had 14 bases not matched to a gene; V was cut back by 5 bases and J by 6 bases. Germline V gene lookup returns CDR1 SGHAT and CDR2 FQNNGV. The CDR3 extends over 17 amino acids. The chain's CDR3 is CASSPGIGDRGPGEQYF. The CDR3 DNA reads TGTGCCAGCAGCCCCGGGATTGGGGACAGGGGGCCTGGCGAGCAGTACTTC. Based on the CDR3 plus reference TRBV11-2 and TRBJ2-7, the full variable domain is EAGVAQSPRYKIIEKRQSVAFWCNPISGHATLYWYQQILGQGPKLLIQFQNNGVVDDSQLPKDRFSAERLKGVDSTLKIQPAKLEDSAVYLCASSPGIGDRGPGEQYFGPGTRLTVT.

Ten or more counts support this clonotype. V gene TRBV4-1 combines with J gene TRBJ1-1; D is ambiguous. CDR1 and CDR2 (germline): MGHRA, YSYEKL. V lost 1 base to trimming and J lost 6 bases, with 9 bases between them. The CDR3 has 13 residues. The CDR3 reads CASSQGGRPEAFF. The DNA of the CDR3 is TGCGCCAGCAGCCAAGGTGGACGGCCTGAAGCTTTCTTT.

The chain couples TRBV12-5 to TRBJ2-7; D possibly matches TRBD1 or TRBD2 (5 bases each). This CDR3 is 15 amino acids long. V gave up 5 bases and J gave up 6 bases, with 20 bases separating them. Germline-derived CDR1 and CDR2 are LGHNT and FRNRAP. CDR3 residues: CASGLPPLRGVEQYF. The CDR3 DNA is TGTGCTAGTGGTCTACCCCCTCTAAGAGGGGTCGAGCAGTACTTC.

This clonotype was counted only a few times. The gene calls are TRBV11-2 and TRBJ2-7; 7 bases fit TRBD1. The trim removed 3 bases at V and 4 bases at J, leaving 9 bases unmatched. This CDR3 comprises 15 residues. From germline, CDR1 is SGHAT and CDR2 FQNNGV. This chain's CDR3 is CASSFRDSASYEQYF. CDR3 coding DNA: TGTGCCAGCAGCTTCCGGGACAGTGCCTCTTACGAGCAGTACTTC.